This record looks at one TCR beta chain sequence and its context. V was pared by 1 base and J by 4 bases, with 14 bases between. This CDR3 is 16 amino acids long. CDR1 is LGHNA, CDR2 YNFKEQ, per germline. This record comes from a study of blood T cell repertoires in COVID-19. Assay used: immunoSEQ multiplex PCR; TCRdb lists only in-frame clones, some missing. The profile covers more than 75,000 clones, with about 88% appearing a single time and 4.8% taken by the ten largest. The sample was peripheral blood. The origin of this receptor is a woman older than 75 with active COVID-19. This chain connects TRBV4-2 to TRBJ2-1, with D perhaps TRBD1 (7 bases). The CDR3: CASSQVGGTVYNEQFF. The CDR3 DNA follows: TGTGCCAGCAGCCAAGTTGGAGGGACAGTTTACAATGAGCAGTTCTTC.